A selection of T cell receptor beta chains follows, all from one sample in a study of brain T cells in children with intractable seizures. The data were produced by immunoSEQ multiplex PCR, yet TCRdb's version contains in-frame clones alone and is incomplete. The sample consists of about 340,000 clones, nearly 95% of them appearing once. Sample: peripheral blood, taken approximately 5 months after surgery. The receptor source for this set is a boy younger than two with tuberous sclerosis and intractable seizures. Each CDR3 is given with its conserved first and last residue. A D gene is named only where the DNA matches it firmly. Clone size is given for some rows only: seen once, a few or many times, or a class if the clone is expanded.

V	size	J	D	CDR3	DNA
TRBV7-2	-	TRBJ2-6	-	CASSLSASGANVLTF	TGTGCCAGCAGCCTTTCAGCCTCTGGGGCCAACGTCCTGACTTTC
TRBV7-9	-	TRBJ2-3	-	CASSFRGAGVADTQYF	TGTGCCAGCAGCTTCCGGGGGGCGGGAGTCGCAGATACGCAGTATTTT
TRBV3-1/TRBV3-2	few	TRBJ1-2	TRBD1	CASSPLPGQGVDGYTF	TGTGCCAGCAGCCCGCTCCCGGGACAGGGGGTTGATGGCTACACCTTC
TRBV9	-	TRBJ1-2	-	CASSAHGASYGYTF	TGTGCCAGCAGCGCCCATGGGGCCAGCTATGGCTACACCTTC
TRBV18	-	TRBJ2-1	TRBD2	CASSPARGRLYNEQFF	TGTGCCAGCTCACCCGCCCGCGGGAGGTTATACAATGAGCAGTTCTTC
TRBV11-3	-	TRBJ1-4	-	CASSLRVSSVNEKLFF	TGTGCCAGCAGCTTAAGGGTATCCTCCGTTAATGAAAAACTGTTTTTT
TRBV6-2/TRBV6-3	few	TRBJ1-6	-	CASSYGGYNSPLHF	TGTGCCAGCAGCTATGGGGGGTATAATTCACCCCTCCACTTT
TRBV30	-	TRBJ2-2	TRBD1	CAWRGTGGTGELFF	TGTGCCTGGAGGGGGACAGGCGGGACCGGGGAGCTGTTTTTT
TRBV5-1	-	TRBJ1-2	TRBD1	CASSSGQGVGYTF	TGCGCCAGCAGCTCTGGACAGGGGGTAGGCTACACCTTC
TRBV7-2	-	TRBJ1-2	-	CASSFSRDNYGYTF	TGTGCCAGCAGCTTCTCTAGGGACAACTATGGCTACACCTTC
TRBV15	-	TRBJ2-6	-	CATSKILGANVLTF	TGTGCCACCAGCAAGATACTTGGGGCCAACGTCCTGACTTTC
TRBV7-9	-	TRBJ1-5	-	CASSNEGSNQPQHF	TGTGCCAGCAGTAACGAGGGTAGCAATCAGCCCCAGCATTTT
TRBV10-1	-	TRBJ2-1	-	CASSETQNGNEQFF	TGCGCCAGCAGTGAGACCCAGAATGGGAATGAGCAGTTCTTC
TRBV6-5	-	TRBJ1-6	-	CASSYAGHNSPLHF	TGTGCCAGCAGCTACGCTGGCCATAATTCACCCCTCCACTTT
TRBV25-1	-	TRBJ2-1	-	CASLLGLAVTRSYNEQFF	TGTGCCAGCCTCTTAGGCCTAGCAGTGACCCGCTCCTACAATGAGCAGTTCTTC
TRBV9	-	TRBJ1-4	-	CASGSGTNEKLFF	TGTGCCAGCGGATCCGGAACTAATGAAAAACTGTTTTTT
TRBV11-2	-	TRBJ2-1	TRBD2	CASSLVIAGVYNEQFF	TGTGCCAGCAGCTTAGTAATTGCGGGAGTCTACAATGAGCAGTTCTTC
TRBV5-4	-	TRBJ1-6	-	CASSLGGEDNSPLHF	TGTGCCAGCAGCTTGGGGGGGGAGGACAATTCACCCCTCCACTTT
TRBV27	-	TRBJ2-3	-	CASRPGADTQYF	TGTGCCAGCAGGCCCGGCGCAGATACGCAGTATTTT
TRBV6-1	once	TRBJ1-1	-	CASSESMGWNTEAFF	TGTGCCAGCAGTGAATCAATGGGATGGAACACTGAAGCTTTCTTT
TRBV6-5	-	TRBJ1-4	-	CASTSWDATNEKLFF	TGTGCCAGCACCTCTTGGGACGCAACTAATGAAAAACTGTTTTTT
TRBV12-3/TRBV12-4	-	TRBJ1-1	TRBD1	CASSTGVRTEAFF	TGTGCCAGCAGTACAGGGGTGAGAACTGAAGCTTTCTTT
TRBV27	-	TRBJ2-7	-	CASSFQLNSYEQYF	TGTGCCAGCAGTTTTCAGCTGAATTCCTACGAGCAGTACTTC
TRBV29-1	-	TRBJ2-4	TRBD2	CSVRSGLAGAGNIQYF	TGCAGCGTTCGCTCGGGACTAGCGGGAGCGGGAAACATTCAGTACTTC
TRBV9	-	TRBJ2-3	-	CASSVPDTDTQYF	TGTGCCAGCAGCGTACCAGACACAGATACGCAGTATTTT
TRBV2	-	TRBJ2-4	-	CASLTGGAGDIQYF	TGTGCCAGCTTGACAGGTGGAGCCGGAGACATTCAGTACTTC
TRBV2	-	TRBJ2-3	-	CASRVVDTQYF	TGTGCCAGCAGGGTGGTAGATACGCAGTATTTT
TRBV19	-	TRBJ1-5	-	CASSRQVISNQPQHF	TGTGCCAGTAGTCGACAGGTCATAAGCAATCAGCCCCAGCATTTT
TRBV27	-	TRBJ2-1	-	CASSLARTYNEQFF	TGTGCCAGCAGTTTAGCTCGGACGTACAATGAGCAGTTCTTC
TRBV18	-	TRBJ2-3	-	CASSPAGGASSTDTQYF	TGTGCCAGCTCACCGGCTGGCGGGGCGTCTAGCACAGATACGCAGTATTTT
TRBV7-9	-	TRBJ2-3	TRBD1	CASSLGGGTGGTDTQYF	TGTGCCAGCAGCCTCGGAGGAGGGACAGGAGGCACAGATACGCAGTATTTT
TRBV3-1/TRBV3-2	-	TRBJ2-1	TRBD2	CASSLSGGAYEQFF	TGTGCCAGCAGCCTTAGCGGGGGGGCCTATGAGCAGTTCTTC
TRBV9	-	TRBJ1-4	-	CASSVEGQGIEKLFF	TGTGCCAGCAGCGTAGAAGGGCAGGGTATTGAAAAACTGTTTTTT
TRBV27	-	TRBJ1-2	-	CASSRAPRNGYTF	TGTGCCAGTTCCCGGGCCCCTAGGAATGGCTACACCTTC
TRBV19	-	TRBJ1-6	-	CASSISGNSPLHF	TGTGCCAGTAGTATCAGTGGAAATTCACCCCTCCACTTT
TRBV3-1/TRBV3-2	once	TRBJ2-5	-	CASSQVGSLQETQYF	TGTGCCAGCAGCCAAGTCGGGAGTCTCCAAGAGACCCAGTACTTC
TRBV5-4	-	TRBJ1-1	-	CASSLGGQVDTEAFF	TGTGCCAGCAGCTTGGGGGGGCAGGTCGACACTGAAGCTTTCTTT
TRBV28	-	TRBJ2-7	-	CASSPNYYEQYF	TGTGCCAGCAGTCCGAACTACTACGAGCAGTACTTC
TRBV7-2	once	TRBJ1-2	-	CASRPQQGHYGYTF	TGTGCCAGCAGACCACAGCAGGGGCACTATGGCTACACCTTC
TRBV25-1	-	TRBJ2-3	TRBD2	CATSWGGRDTDTQYF	TGTGCCACTTCTTGGGGCGGGAGGGACACAGATACGCAGTATTTT
TRBV24-1	-	TRBJ2-3	-	CATNGGITDTQYF	TGTGCCACCAATGGGGGAATCACAGATACGCAGTATTTT
TRBV6-5	-	TRBJ1-2	-	CASSPAGSYGYTF	TGTGCCAGCAGTCCCGCGGGGTCCTATGGCTACACCTTC
TRBV19	-	TRBJ1-1	TRBD1	CASTGPSGGMNTEAFF	TGTGCCAGTACCGGGCCGTCAGGGGGAATGAACACTGAAGCTTTCTTT
TRBV13	-	TRBJ2-5	TRBD2	CASSYRASGRIRGLETQYF	TGTGCCAGCAGCTACCGAGCTAGCGGGCGGATTCGAGGGTTGGAGACCCAGTACTTC
TRBV11-2	few	TRBJ1-1	-	CASTAQGATEAFF	TGTGCCAGCACGGCACAGGGTGCAACTGAAGCTTTCTTT
TRBV27	-	TRBJ2-3	-	CANISEETGTEYTDTQYF	TGTGCCAACATATCGGAAGAAACCGGGACTGAATACACAGATACGCAGTATTTT
TRBV29-1	-	TRBJ2-7	-	CSVEDRGAYEQYF	TGCAGCGTTGAAGACCGAGGGGCCTACGAGCAGTACTTC
TRBV2	-	TRBJ1-2	TRBD1	CASSFRGSYGYTF	TGTGCCAGCAGTTTCAGGGGGAGCTATGGCTACACCTTC
TRBV9	-	TRBJ2-1	TRBD2	CASSAEFLLRAGGETEQFF	TGTGCCAGCAGCGCCGAATTTCTCTTAAGGGCGGGGGGGGAAACTGAGCAGTTCTTC
TRBV9	-	TRBJ1-4	TRBD1	CASSVDQGVTEKLFF	TGTGCCAGCAGCGTTGACCAGGGGGTTACTGAAAAACTGTTTTTT
TRBV5-1	-	TRBJ1-1	-	CASSLAKGMNTEAFF	TGCGCCAGCAGCTTGGCCAAGGGTATGAACACTGAAGCTTTCTTT
TRBV19	once	TRBJ2-2	TRBD2	CASSTGTSGGSGELFF	TGTGCCAGTAGTACGGGGACTAGCGGGGGATCCGGGGAGCTGTTTTTT
TRBV9	-	TRBJ1-5	-	CASSVEAGVNQPQHF	TGTGCCAGCAGCGTAGAGGCAGGGGTGAATCAGCCCCAGCATTTT
TRBV3-1/TRBV3-2	once	TRBJ1-1	-	CASSQGSYNTEAFF	TGTGCCAGCAGCCAAGGGTCCTATAACACTGAAGCTTTCTTT
TRBV6-5	-	TRBJ1-2	-	CASSFPGDGYTF	TGTGCCAGCAGCTTCCCAGGGGATGGCTACACCTTC
TRBV14	-	TRBJ1-2	-	CASSRDRSDGYTF	TGTGCCAGCAGCCGAGACAGGTCCGACGGCTACACCTTC
TRBV28	once	TRBJ1-6	-	CASRPRPAYNSPLHF	TGTGCCAGCAGACCGAGGCCGGCTTATAATTCACCCCTCCACTTT
TRBV30	-	TRBJ1-2	-	CAWSVREGSVGYTF	TGTGCCTGGAGTGTACGAGAGGGATCGGTTGGCTACACCTTC
TRBV6-2/TRBV6-3	-	TRBJ2-7	-	CASSPLVYEQYF	TGTGCCAGCAGTCCCCTAGTGTACGAGCAGTACTTC
TRBV9	once	TRBJ1-1	-	CASSLSGGVHPEAFF	TGTGCCAGCAGCCTGAGTGGGGGGGTGCATCCTGAAGCTTTCTTT